Listed here are 7 T cell receptor beta chains from one sample, sequenced in a study of blood T cells in healthy people across ages. Primers used in a second PCR of roughly 6 to 11 cycles were a sample-barcoded 5' primer and a J-beta primer mix. MiXCR, applied by TCRdb to the 5' RACE reads, yields one record per CDR3 protein. This repertoire shows some 1.6 million distinct CDR3 sequences, about 31% found once; its top ten account for roughly 12%. Sequenced sample: blood. These receptors originate from a woman aged 30 to 39 in good health.

This clonotype was seen only a few times. The chain combines TRBV27 with TRBJ2-7, with TRBD1 identical over 7 bases. This CDR3 has 16 amino acids. J lost 2 bases, V lost 3 bases, and 10 bases had no gene match. From germline, CDR1 is MNHEY and CDR2 SMNVEV (reference sequence). CDR3 region: CASSLISGTATYEQYF. DNA of the CDR3: TGTGCCAGCAGTTTGATTTCCGGGACAGCTACCTACGAGCAGTACTTC.

This clonotype has at least ten counts. V is TRBV4-1 and J is TRBJ2-3; TRBD2 aligns across 8 bases. The CDR3 has 17 amino acids. V trimming: 3 bases; J trimming: 4 bases; junction bases outside the gene matches: 12. Germline V lookup: CDR1 MGHRA, CDR2 YSYEKL. CDR3 nucleotides: TGCGCCAGCAGCCATTCCATAGGAGCGGGAGTCGCAGATACGCAGTATTTT. Residues: CASSHSIGAGVADTQYF.

This clonotype has just one count. This chain uses TRBV9 with TRBJ2-7; D is possibly TRBD2 (6 bases). The germline V gene has CDR1 SGDLS and CDR2 YYNGEE. V lost 3 bases and J lost 4, with 14 bases in between. The CDR3 consists of 14 residues. CDR3 bases: TGTGCCAGCAGCGAAAGGGAGGCCGGGTACGAGCAGTACTTC. Amino acids: CASSEREAGYEQYF. The entire variable domain, with the rest obtained from reference TRBV9 and TRBJ2-7, is as follows: DSGVTQTPKHLITATGQRVTLRCSPRSGDLSVYWYQQSLDQGLQFLIQYYNGEERAKGNILERFSAQQFPDLHSELNLSSLELGDSALYFCASSEREAGYEQYFGPGTRLTVT.

The DNA for the CDR3 is TGTGCCACCAGCATCGGGGGCAATCAGCCCCAGCATTTT. This gives the protein CATSIGGNQPQHF. V is TRBV15 and J is TRBJ1-5, with D uncertain. V gave up 4 bases and J gave up 2 bases, with 6 bases separating them. Germline V gene data show CDR1 as LNHNV and CDR2 as YYDKDF (reference sequence). This CDR3 has 13 residues.

The sample holds a few counts of this clonotype. The genes are TRBV4-1 and TRBJ1-4, with D hard to call. CDR3 size: 11 residues. CDR1 is MGHRA and CDR2 is YSYEKL in the germline V gene. Deletions cut 8 bases from V and 12 bases from J, with 13 bases between. The CDR3 DNA reads as TGCGCCAGCGGCGCCGGGAGGCAACTGTTTTTT. This encodes CASGAGRQLFF.

The V gene is TRBV5-1, the J gene TRBJ2-3; the D is unclear. Germline V gene sequence: CDR1 SGHRS, CDR2 YFSETQ. CDR3 length equals 16 residues. V lost 0 bases, J lost 0 bases, and 11 bases lay in between. The CDR3 DNA sequence: TGCGCCAGCAGCTTGGATGGCTACCCGAGCACAGATACGCAGTATTTT. Protein sequence: CASSLDGYPSTDTQYF.

This clonotype came up a few times. The V gene is TRBV7-9, the J gene TRBJ1-2; D is possibly TRBD1 (6 bases). V lost 6 bases and J lost 7, with 21 bases in between. In germline, CDR1 is SEHNR, CDR2 FQNEAQ (reference sequence). The CDR3 length is 15 residues. The CDR3 DNA is TGTGCCAGCAGAGAACGGGACACAGGGTTAGGTGGCTACACCTTC. Its protein is CASRERDTGLGGYTF.